This T cell receptor (beta chain) was documented in a study of T cell responses to AZD1222 COVID-19 vaccine. Overall study results and limits: The number of AZD1222 recipients seropositive at baseline was only five or six. Donors were largely white British and mainly female; clonal diversity was possibly underestimated. The breadth and depth of Spike-specific TCRs increased once two AZD1222 doses had been given.

CDR3 size: 11 residues. V lost 6 bases and J lost 12; bases outside the gene matches: 4. Per germline, CDR1 MDHEN and CDR2 SYDVKM. Repertoires were generated with immunoSEQ multiplex PCR, while TCRdb's copy carries only in-frame clones and drops some. This sample has 150,000 to 200,000 clones, with around nine tenths found just once. For this clone: Antigen unknown.

This rearrangement joins TRBV28 to TRBJ1-4; TRBD1 agrees at 7 bases. The material sequenced was peripheral blood, taken 28 days after the second dose of the MenACWY control vaccine. This receptor was identified in an adult who received the MenACWY meningococcal vaccine as a control. The chain's CDR3 is CASSPGGELFF. The CDR3 coding sequence is TGTGCCAGCAGCCCAGGGGGGGAACTGTTTTTT.